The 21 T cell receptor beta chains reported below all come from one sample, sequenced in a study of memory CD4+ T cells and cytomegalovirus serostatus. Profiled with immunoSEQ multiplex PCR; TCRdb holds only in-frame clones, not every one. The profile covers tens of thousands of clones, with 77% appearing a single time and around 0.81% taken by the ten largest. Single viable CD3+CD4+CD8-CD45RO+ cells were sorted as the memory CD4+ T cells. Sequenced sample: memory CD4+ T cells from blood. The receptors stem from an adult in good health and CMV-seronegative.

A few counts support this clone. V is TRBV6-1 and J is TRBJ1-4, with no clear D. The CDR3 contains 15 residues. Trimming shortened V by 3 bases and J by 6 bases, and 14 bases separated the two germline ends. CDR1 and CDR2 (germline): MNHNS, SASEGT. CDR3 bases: TGTGCCAGCAGTGACTCCCGCATAAGAGATGAAAAACTGTTTTTT. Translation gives CASSDSRIRDEKLFF.

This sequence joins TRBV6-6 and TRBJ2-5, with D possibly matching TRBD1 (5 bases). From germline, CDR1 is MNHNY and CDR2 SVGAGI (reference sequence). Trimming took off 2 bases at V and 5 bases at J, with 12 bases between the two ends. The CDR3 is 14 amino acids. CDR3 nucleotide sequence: TGTGCCAGCAGTTACCACCAGGGTTCCGAGACCCAGTACTTC. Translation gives CASSYHQGSETQYF.

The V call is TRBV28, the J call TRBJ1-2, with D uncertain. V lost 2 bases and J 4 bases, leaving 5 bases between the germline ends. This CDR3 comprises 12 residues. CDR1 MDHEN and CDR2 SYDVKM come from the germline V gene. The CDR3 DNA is TGTGCCAGCAGTTTACCTCTCTATGGCTACACCTTC. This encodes CASSLPLYGYTF.

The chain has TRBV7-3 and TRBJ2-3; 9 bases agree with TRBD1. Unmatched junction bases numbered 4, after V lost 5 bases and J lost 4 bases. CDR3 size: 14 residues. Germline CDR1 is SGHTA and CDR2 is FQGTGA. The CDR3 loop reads CASSRDRASDTQYF. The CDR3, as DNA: TGTGCCAGCAGCCGGGACAGGGCTTCAGATACGCAGTATTTT.

CDR3 in amino acids: CAISKSAGKTNYGYTF. The CDR3 region has the DNA TGTGCCATCAGCAAATCCGCCGGGAAGACTAACTATGGCTACACCTTC. The chain joins TRBV10-3 to TRBJ1-2, with D hard to call. CDR1 ENHRY and CDR2 SYGVKD come from the germline V gene. Trimming left V 6 bases short and J 0 bases short, with 17 bases between. The CDR3 sequence is 16 residues long.

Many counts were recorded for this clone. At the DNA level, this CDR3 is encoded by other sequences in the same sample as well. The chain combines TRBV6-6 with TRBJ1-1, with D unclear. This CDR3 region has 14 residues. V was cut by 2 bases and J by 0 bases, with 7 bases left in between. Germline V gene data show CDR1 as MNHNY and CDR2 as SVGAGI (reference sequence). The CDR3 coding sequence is TGTGCCAGCAGTTACGGGCAGGTGAACACTGAAGCTTTCTTT. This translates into CASSYGQVNTEAFF.

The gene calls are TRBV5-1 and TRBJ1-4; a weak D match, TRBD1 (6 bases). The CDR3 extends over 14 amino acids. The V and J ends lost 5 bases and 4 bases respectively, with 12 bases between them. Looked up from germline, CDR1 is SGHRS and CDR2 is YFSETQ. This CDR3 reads CASRVQGLNEKLFF. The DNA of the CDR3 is TGCGCCAGCAGGGTACAGGGTCTTAATGAAAAACTGTTTTTT.

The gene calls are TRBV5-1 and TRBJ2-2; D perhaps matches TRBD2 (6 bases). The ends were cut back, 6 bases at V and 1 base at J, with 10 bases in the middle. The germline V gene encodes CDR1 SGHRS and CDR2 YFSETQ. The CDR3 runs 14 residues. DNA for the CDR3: TGCGCCAGCAAAGCGGGTCAGAACACCGGGGAGCTGTTTTTT. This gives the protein CASKAGQNTGELFF.

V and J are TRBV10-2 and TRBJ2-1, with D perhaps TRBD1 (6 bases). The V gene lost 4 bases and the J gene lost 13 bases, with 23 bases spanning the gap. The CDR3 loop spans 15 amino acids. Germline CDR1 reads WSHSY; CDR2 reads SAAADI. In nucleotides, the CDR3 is TGCGCCAGCAGTGTGGAAGGACATCGAAGGGGACAACAGTTCTTC. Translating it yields CASSVEGHRRGQQFF.

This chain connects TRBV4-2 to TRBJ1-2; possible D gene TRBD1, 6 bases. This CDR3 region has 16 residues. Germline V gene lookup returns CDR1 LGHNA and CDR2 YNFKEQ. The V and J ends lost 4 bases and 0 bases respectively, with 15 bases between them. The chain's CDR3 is CASSPGGHEPNYGYTF. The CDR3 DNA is TGTGCCAGCAGCCCCGGGGGACACGAACCTAACTATGGCTACACCTTC.

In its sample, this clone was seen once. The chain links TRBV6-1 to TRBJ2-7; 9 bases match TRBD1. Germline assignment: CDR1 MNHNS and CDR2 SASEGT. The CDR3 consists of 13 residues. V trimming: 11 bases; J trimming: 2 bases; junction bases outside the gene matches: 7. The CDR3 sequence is CAGTGTGTYEQYF. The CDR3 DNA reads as TGTGCCGGGACCGGGACAGGGACCTACGAGCAGTACTTC.

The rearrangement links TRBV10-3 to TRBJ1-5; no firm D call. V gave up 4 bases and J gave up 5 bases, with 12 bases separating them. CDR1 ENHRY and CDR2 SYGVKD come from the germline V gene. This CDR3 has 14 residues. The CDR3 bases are TGTGCCATCAGTGCTGGCCTAACCTATCAGCCCCAGCATTTT. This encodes CAISAGLTYQPQHF.

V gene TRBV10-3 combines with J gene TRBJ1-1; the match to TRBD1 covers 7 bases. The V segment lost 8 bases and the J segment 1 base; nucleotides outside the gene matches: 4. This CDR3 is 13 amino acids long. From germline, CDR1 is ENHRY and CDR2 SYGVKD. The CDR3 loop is CAISTGKNTEAFF. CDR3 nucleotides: TGTGCCATCTCGACAGGGAAGAACACTGAAGCTTTCTTT.

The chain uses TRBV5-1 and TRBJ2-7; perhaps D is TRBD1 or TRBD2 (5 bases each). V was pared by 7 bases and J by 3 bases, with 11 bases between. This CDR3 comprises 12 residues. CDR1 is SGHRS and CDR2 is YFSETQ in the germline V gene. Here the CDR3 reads CASSWDDYEQYF. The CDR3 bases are TGCGCCAGCTCCTGGGACGACTACGAGCAGTACTTC.

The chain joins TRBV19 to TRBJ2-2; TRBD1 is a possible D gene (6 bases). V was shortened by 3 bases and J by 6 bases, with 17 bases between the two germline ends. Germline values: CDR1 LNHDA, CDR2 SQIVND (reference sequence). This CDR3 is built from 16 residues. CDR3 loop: CASSMRGIGVAGELFF. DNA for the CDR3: TGTGCCAGTAGTATGAGGGGGATCGGGGTGGCCGGGGAGCTGTTTTTT. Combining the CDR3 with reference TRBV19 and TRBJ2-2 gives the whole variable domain DGGITQSPKYLFRKEGQNVTLSCEQNLNHDAMYWYRQDPGQGLRLIYYSQIVNDFQKGDIAEGYSVSREKKESFPLTVTSAQKNPTAFYLCASSMRGIGVAGELFFGEGSRLTVL.

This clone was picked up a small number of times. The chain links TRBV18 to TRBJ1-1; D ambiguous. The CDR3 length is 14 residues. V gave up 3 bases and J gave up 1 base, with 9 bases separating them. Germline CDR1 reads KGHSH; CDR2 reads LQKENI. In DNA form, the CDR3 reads TGTGCCAGCTCACCGCAACAGACGAACACTGAAGCTTTCTTT. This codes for CASSPQQTNTEAFF. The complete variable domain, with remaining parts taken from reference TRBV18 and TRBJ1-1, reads NAGVMQNPRHLVRRRGQEARLRCSPMKGHSHVYWYRQLPEEGLKFMVYLQKENIIDESGMPKERFSAEFPKEGPSILRIQQVVRGDSAAYFCASSPQQTNTEAFFGQGTRLTVV.

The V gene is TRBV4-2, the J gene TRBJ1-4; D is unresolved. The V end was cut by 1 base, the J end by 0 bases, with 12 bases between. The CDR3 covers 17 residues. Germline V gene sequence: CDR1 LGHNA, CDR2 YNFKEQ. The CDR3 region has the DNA TGTGCCAGCAGCCAAGGTCCGGGGTCTGCAACTAATGAAAAACTGTTTTTT. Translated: CASSQGPGSATNEKLFF.

Here the CDR3 reads CASSDSTRGGTEAFF. The DNA for the CDR3 is TGTGCCAGCAGTGACTCGACGAGGGGAGGTACTGAAGCTTTCTTT. The chain employs TRBV6-4 and TRBJ1-1; TRBD1 is a possible D gene (5 bases). Germline loops: CDR1 MRHNA, CDR2 SNTAGT. This CDR3 is 15 amino acids long. Trimming stripped 0 bases from V and 5 bases from J, with 13 bases between.

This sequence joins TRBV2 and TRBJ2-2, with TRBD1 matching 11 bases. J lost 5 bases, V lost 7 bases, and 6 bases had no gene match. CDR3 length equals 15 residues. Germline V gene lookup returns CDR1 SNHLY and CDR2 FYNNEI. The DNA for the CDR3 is TGTGCCAGCAAACGGACAGGGGGCTGGACCGGGGAGCTGTTTTTT. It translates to CASKRTGGWTGELFF. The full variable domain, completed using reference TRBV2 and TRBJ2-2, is EPEVTQTPSHQVTQMGQEVILRCVPISNHLYFYWYRQILGQKVEFLVSFYNNEISEKSEIFDDQFSVERPDGSNFTLKIRSTKLEDSAMYFCASKRTGGWTGELFFGEGSRLTVL.

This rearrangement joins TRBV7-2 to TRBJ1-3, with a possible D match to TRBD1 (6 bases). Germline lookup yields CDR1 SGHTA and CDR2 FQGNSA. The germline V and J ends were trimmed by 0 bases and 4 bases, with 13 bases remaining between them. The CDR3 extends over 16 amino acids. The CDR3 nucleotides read TGTGCCAGCAGCTTAGCAGGTGGGGGGCGAGGAAACACCATATATTTT. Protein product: CASSLAGGGRGNTIYF.

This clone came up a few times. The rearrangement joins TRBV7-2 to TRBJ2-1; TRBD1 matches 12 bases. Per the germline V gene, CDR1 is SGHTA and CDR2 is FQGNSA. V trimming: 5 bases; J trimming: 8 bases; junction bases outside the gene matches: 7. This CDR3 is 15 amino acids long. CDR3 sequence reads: CASSPQGQGAYEQFF. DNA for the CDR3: TGTGCCAGCAGCCCCCAGGGACAGGGGGCGTATGAGCAGTTCTTC.